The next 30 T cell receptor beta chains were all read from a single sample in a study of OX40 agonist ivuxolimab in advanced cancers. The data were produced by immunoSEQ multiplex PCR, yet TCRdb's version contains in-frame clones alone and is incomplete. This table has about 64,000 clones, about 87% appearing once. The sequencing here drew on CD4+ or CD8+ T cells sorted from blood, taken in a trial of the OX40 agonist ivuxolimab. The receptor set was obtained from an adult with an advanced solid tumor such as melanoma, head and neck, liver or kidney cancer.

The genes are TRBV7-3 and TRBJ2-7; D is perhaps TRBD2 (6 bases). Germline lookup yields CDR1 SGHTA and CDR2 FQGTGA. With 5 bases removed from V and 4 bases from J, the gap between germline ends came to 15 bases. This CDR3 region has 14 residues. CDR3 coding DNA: TGTGCCAGCAGCCACGGGAGTCCGTGGTACGAGCAGTACTTC. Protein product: CASSHGSPWYEQYF.

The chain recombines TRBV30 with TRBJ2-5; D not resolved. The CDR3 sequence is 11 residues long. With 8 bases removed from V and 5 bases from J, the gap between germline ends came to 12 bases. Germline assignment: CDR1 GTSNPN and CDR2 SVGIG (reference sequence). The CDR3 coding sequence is TGTGCCAGGCAGACCGGGGAGACCCAGTACTTC. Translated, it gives CARQTGETQYF.

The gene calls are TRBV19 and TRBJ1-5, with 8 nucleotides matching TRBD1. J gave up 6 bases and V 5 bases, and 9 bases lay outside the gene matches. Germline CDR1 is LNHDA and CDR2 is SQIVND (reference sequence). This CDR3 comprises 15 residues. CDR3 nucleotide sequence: TGTGCCAGTAGTGGTTCGCAGGGGGCGTTTCAGCCCCAGCATTTT. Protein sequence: CASSGSQGAFQPQHF.

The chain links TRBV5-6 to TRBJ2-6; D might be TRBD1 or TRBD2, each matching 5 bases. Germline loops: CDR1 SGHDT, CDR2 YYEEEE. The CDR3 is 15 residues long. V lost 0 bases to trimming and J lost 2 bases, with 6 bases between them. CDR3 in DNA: TGTGCCAGCAGCTTGGTGGGGGCTGGGGCCAACGTCCTGACTTTC. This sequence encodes CASSLVGAGANVLTF.

CDR3 protein: CAWSVPGHYTGELFF. In nucleotides, the CDR3 is TGTGCCTGGAGTGTACCAGGCCATTACACCGGGGAGCTGTTTTTT. The gene calls are TRBV30 and TRBJ2-2; D is ambiguous. The CDR3 consists of 15 residues. The germline CDR1 and CDR2 sequences are GTSNPN and SVGIG (reference sequence). The ends were cut back, 0 bases at V and 3 bases at J, with 11 bases in the middle.

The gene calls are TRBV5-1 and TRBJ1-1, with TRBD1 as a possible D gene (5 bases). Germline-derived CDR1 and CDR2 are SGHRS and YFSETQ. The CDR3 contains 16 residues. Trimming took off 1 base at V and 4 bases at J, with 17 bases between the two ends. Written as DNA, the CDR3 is TGCGCCAGCAGCTTGTGGGCAGGGAGACTTACCACTGAAGCTTTCTTT. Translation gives CASSLWAGRLTTEAFF.

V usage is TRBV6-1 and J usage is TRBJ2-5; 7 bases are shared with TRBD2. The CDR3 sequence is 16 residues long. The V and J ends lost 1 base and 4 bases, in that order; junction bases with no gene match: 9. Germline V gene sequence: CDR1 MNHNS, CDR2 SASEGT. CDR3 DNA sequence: TGTGCCAGCAGTGAAGGGGGAGGGCGGGGAGGAGAGACCCAGTACTTC. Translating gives CASSEGGGRGGETQYF.

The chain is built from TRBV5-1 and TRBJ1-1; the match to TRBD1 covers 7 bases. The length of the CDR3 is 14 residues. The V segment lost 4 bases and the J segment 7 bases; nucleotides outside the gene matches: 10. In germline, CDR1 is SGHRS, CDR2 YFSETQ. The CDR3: CASSVGPGGDEAFF. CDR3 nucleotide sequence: TGCGCCAGCAGCGTTGGACCAGGGGGAGATGAAGCTTTCTTT.

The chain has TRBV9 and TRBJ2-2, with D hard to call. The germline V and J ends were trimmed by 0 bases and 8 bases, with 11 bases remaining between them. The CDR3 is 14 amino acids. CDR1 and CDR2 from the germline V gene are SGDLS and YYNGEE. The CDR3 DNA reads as TGTGCCAGCAGCGTAGAAGCGAACAGAGGGGAGCTGTTTTTT. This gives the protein CASSVEANRGELFF.

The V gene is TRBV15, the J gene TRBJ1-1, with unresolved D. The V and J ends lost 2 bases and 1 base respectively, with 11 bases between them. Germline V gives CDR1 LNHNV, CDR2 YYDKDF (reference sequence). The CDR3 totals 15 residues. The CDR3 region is CATSRTRTGNTEAFF. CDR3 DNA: TGTGCCACCAGCAGAACCCGTACTGGGAACACTGAAGCTTTCTTT. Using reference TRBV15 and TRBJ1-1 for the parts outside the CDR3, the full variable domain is DAMVIQNPRYQVTQFGKPVTLSCSQTLNHNVMYWYQQKSSQAPKLLFHYYDKDFNNEADTPDNFQSRRPNTSFCFLDIRSPGLGDTAMYLCATSRTRTGNTEAFFGQGTRLTVV.

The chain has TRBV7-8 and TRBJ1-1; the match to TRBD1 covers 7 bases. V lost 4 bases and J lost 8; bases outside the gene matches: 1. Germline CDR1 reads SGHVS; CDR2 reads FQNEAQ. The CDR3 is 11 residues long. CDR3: CASSSRGEAFF. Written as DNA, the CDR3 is TGTGCCAGCAGCTCCAGGGGGGAAGCTTTCTTT.

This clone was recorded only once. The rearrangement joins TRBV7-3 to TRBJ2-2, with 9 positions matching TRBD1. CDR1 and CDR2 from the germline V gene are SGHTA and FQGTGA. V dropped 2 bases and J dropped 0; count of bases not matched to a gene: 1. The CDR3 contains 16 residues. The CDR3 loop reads CASSLDRGANTGELFF. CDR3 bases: TGTGCCAGCAGCTTAGACAGGGGGGCGAACACCGGGGAGCTGTTTTTT. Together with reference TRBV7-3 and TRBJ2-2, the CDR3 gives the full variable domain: GAGVSQTPSNKVTEKGKYVELRCDPISGHTALYWYRQSLGQGPEFLIYFQGTGAADDSGLPNDRFFAVRPEGSVSTLKIQRTERGDSAVYLCASSLDRGANTGELFFGEGSRLTVL.

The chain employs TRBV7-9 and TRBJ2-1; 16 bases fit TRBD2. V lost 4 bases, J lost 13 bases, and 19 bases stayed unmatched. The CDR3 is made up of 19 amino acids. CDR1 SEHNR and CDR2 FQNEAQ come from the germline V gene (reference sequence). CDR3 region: CASSSRGQGTSGRAGPQFF. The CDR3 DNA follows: TGTGCCAGCAGCTCTAGGGGACAGGGGACTAGCGGGAGGGCCGGGCCCCAGTTCTTC.

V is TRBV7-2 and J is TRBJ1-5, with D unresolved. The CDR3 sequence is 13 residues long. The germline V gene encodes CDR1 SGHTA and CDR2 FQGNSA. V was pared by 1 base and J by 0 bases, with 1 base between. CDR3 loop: CASSLDSNQPQHF. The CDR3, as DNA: TGTGCCAGCAGCTTAGATAGCAATCAGCCCCAGCATTTT. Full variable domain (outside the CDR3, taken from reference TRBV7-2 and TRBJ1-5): GAGVSQSPSNKVTEKGKDVELRCDPISGHTALYWYRQSLGQGLEFLIYFQGNSAPDKSGLPSDRFSAERTGGSVSTLTIQRTQQEDSAVYLCASSLDSNQPQHFGDGTRLSIL.

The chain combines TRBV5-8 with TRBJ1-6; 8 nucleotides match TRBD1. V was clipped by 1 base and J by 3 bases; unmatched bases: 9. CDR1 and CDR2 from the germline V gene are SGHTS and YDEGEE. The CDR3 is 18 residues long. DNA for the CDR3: TGTGCCAGCAGCTTGCAATATGGGACAGGAGTCTATAATTCACCCCTCCACTTT. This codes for CASSLQYGTGVYNSPLHF.

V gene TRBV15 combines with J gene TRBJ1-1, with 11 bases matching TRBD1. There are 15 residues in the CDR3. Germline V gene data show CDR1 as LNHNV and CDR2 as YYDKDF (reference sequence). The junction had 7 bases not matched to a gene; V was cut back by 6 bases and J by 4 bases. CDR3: CATRDRDRGATEAFF. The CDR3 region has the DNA TGTGCCACCAGGGACCGGGACAGGGGGGCCACTGAAGCTTTCTTT.

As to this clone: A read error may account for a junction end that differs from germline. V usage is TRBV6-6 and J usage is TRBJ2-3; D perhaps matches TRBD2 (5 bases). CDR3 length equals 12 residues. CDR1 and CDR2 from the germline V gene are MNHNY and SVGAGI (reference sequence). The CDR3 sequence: CASSYSRDRQYF. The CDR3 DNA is TGTGCCAGCAGTTACTCGAGGGATAGGCAGTATTTT.

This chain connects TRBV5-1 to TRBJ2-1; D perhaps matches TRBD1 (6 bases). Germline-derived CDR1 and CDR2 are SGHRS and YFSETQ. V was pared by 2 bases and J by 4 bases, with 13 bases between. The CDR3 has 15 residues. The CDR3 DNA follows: TGCGCCAGCAGCTTACGGTCAGGGGTTTACAATGAGCAGTTCTTC. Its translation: CASSLRSGVYNEQFF.

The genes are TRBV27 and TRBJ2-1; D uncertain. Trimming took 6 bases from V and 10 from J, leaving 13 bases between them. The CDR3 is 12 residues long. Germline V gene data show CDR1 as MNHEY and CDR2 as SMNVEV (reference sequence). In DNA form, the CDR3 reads TGTGCCAGCAGAGGCGGTATCTACGAGCAGTTCTTC. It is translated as CASRGGIYEQFF.

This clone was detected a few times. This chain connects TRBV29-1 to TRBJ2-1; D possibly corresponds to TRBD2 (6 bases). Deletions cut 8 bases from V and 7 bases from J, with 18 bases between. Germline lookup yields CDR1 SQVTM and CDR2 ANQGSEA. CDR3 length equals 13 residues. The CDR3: CSILANHGNEQFF. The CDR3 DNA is TGCAGCATTCTAGCGAATCATGGGAATGAGCAGTTCTTC.

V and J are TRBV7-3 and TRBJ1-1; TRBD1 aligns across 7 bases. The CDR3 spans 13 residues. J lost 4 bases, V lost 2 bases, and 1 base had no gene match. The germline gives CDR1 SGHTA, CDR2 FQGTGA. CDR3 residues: CASSLDRATEAFF. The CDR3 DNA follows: TGTGCCAGCAGCTTAGACAGGGCCACTGAAGCTTTCTTT.

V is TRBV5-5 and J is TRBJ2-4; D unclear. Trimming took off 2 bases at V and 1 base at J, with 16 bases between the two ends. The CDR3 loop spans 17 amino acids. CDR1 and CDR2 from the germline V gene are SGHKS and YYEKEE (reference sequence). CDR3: CASSLHPAGGAKNIQYF. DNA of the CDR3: TGTGCCAGCAGCTTACACCCGGCCGGTGGGGCCAAAAACATTCAGTACTTC.

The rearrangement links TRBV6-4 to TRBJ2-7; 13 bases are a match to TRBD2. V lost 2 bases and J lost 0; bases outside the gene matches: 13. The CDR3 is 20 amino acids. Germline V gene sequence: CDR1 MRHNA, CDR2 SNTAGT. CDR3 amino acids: CASSDGIAGTSGISSYEQYF. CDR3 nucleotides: TGTGCCAGCAGTGACGGAATAGCAGGGACTAGCGGGATCAGCTCCTACGAGCAGTACTTC.

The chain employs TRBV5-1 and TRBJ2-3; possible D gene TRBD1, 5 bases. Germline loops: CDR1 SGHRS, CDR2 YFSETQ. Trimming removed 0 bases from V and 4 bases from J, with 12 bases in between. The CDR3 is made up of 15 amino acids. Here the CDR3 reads CASSLGAGSADTQYF. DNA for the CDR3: TGCGCCAGCAGCTTGGGGGCAGGGTCCGCAGATACGCAGTATTTT.

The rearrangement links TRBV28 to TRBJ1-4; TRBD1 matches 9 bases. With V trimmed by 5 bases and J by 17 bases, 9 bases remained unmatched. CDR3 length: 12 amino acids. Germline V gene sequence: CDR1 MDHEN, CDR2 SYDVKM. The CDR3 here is CASSLKTGGPFF. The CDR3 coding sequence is TGTGCCAGCAGTCTAAAGACAGGGGGTCCCTTTTTT. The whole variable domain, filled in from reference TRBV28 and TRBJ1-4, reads DVKVTQSSRYLVKRTGEKVFLECVQDMDHENMFWYRQDPGLGLRLIYFSYDVKMKEKGDIPEGYSVSREKKERFSLILESASTNQTSMYLCASSLKTGGPFFGSGTQLSVL.

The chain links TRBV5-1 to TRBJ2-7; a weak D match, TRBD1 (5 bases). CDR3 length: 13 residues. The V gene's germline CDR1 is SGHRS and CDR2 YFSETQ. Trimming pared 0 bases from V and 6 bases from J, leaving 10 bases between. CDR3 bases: TGCGCCAGCAGCTTGGTAGTCCAGGGCGAGCAGTACTTC. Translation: CASSLVVQGEQYF.

The CDR3 sequence: CASGTAYGYTF. In nucleotides, the CDR3 is TGTGCCAGTGGGACAGCCTATGGCTACACCTTC. The chain is built from TRBV28 and TRBJ1-2, with 7 bases that match TRBD1. The ends lost 9 bases at V and 4 bases at J; junction bases unmatched: 2. Germline V gene lookup returns CDR1 MDHEN and CDR2 SYDVKM. The CDR3 length is 11 residues.

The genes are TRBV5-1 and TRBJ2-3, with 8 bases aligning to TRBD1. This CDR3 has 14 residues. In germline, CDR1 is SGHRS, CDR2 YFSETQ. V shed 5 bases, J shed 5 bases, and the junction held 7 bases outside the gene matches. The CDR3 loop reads CASSGGQVVDTQYF. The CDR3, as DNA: TGCGCCAGCAGTGGGGGACAGGTCGTAGATACGCAGTATTTT.

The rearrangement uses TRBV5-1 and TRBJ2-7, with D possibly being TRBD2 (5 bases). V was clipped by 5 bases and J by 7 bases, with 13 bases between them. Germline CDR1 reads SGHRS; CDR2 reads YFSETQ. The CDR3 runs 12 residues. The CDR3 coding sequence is TGCGCCAGCAGGCTCGAGGCGGGTGAGCAGTACTTC. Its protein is CASRLEAGEQYF.

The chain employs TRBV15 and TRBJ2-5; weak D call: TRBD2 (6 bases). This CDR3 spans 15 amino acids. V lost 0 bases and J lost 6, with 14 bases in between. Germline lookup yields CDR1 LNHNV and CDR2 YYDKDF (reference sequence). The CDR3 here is CATSRDAGREQTQYF. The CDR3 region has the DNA TGTGCCACCAGCAGAGATGCGGGACGGGAGCAGACCCAGTACTTC.